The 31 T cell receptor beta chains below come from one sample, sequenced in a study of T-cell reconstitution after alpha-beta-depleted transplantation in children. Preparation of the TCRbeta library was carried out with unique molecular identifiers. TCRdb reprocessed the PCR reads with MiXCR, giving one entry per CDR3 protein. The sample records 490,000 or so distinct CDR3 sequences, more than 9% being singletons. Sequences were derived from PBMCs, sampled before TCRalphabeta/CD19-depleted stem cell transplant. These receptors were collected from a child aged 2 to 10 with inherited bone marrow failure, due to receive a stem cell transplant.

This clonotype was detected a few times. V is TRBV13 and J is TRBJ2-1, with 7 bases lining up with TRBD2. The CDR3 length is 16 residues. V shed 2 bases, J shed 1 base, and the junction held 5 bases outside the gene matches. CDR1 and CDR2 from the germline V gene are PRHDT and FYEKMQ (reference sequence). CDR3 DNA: TGTGCCAGCAGCTTACGAGCGGGATGGTCCTACAATGAGCAGTTCTTC. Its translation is CASSLRAGWSYNEQFF.

CDR3 protein: CASSSLGRWTEAFF. DNA of the CDR3: TGTGCCAGTAGCAGTCTGGGGCGGTGGACTGAAGCTTTCTTT. The V call is TRBV19, the J call TRBJ1-1, with D perhaps TRBD1 (5 bases). V was pared by 6 bases and J by 5 bases, with 16 bases between. CDR3 length: 14 residues. Germline V gene sequence: CDR1 LNHDA, CDR2 SQIVND (reference sequence).

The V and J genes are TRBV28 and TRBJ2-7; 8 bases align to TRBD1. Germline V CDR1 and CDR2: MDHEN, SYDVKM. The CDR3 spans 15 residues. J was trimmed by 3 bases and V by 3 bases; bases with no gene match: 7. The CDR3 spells CASSLVGTGYYEQYF. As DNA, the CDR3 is TGTGCCAGCAGTTTGGTGGGGACAGGATACTACGAGCAGTACTTC.

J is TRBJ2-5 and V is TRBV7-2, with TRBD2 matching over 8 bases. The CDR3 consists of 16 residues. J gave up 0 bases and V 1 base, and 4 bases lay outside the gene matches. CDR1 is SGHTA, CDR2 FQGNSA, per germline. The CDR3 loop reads CASSLGPSGYQETQYF. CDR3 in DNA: TGTGCCAGCAGCTTAGGGCCTAGCGGGTACCAAGAGACCCAGTACTTC. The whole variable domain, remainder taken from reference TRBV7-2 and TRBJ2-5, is GAGVSQSPSNKVTEKGKDVELRCDPISGHTALYWYRQSLGQGLEFLIYFQGNSAPDKSGLPSDRFSAERTGGSVSTLTIQRTQQEDSAVYLCASSLGPSGYQETQYFGPGTRLLVL.

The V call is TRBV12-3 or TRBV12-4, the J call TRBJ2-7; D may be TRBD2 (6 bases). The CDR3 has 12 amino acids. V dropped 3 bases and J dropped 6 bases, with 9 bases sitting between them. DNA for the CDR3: TGTGCCAGCAGTTTGGGACTTACCGAGCAGTACTTC. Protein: CASSLGLTEQYF.

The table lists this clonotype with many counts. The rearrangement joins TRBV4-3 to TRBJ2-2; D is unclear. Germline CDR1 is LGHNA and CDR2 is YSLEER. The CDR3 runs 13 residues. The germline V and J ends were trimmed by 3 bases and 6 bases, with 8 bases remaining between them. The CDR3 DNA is TGCGCCAGCAGCCACCAAGGAGCCGGGGAGCTGTTTTTT. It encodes CASSHQGAGELFF.

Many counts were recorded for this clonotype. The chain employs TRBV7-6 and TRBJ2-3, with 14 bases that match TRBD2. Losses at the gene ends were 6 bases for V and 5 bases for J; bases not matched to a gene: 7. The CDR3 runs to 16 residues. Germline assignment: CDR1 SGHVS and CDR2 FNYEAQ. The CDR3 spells CASSSGLAGVLDTQYF. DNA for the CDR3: TGTGCCAGCAGTTCGGGACTAGCGGGAGTTTTAGATACGCAGTATTTT.

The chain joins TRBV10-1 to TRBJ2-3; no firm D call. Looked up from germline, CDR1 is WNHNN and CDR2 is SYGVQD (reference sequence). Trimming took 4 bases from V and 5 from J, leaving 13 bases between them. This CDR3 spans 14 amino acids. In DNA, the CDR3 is TGCGCCAGCAGTGTTCGACTCCCTGGAGATACGCAGTATTTT. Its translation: CASSVRLPGDTQYF.

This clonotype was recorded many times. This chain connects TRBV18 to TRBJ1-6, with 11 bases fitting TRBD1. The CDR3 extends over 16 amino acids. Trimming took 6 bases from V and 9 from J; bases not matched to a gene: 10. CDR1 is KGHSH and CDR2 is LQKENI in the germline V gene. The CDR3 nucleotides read TGTGCCAGCTCCCCAGGGACAGGGGGAGTGAGTTCACCCCTCCACTTT. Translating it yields CASSPGTGGVSSPLHF.

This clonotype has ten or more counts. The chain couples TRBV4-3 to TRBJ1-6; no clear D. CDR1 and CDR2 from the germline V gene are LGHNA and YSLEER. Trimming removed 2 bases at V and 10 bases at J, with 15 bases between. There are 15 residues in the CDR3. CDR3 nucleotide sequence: TGCGCCAGCAGCCAATTAGGACTCAAGGGCTCACCCCTCCACTTT. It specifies CASSQLGLKGSPLHF.

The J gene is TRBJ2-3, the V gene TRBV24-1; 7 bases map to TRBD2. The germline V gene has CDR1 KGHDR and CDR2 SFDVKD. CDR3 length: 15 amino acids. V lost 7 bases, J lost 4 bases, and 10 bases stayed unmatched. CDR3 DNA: TGTGCCACCAGCCCCGGGGAGGGTTTTGCAGATACGCAGTATTTT. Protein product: CATSPGEGFADTQYF.

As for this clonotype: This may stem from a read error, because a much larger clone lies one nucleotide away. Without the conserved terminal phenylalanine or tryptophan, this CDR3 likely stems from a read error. The CDR3 DNA follows: TGTGCCATCAGTGCGGTTAGGAATGAGCAGTTCGTC. Its translation is CAISAVRNEQFV. The chain couples TRBV10-3 to TRBJ2-1; D is ambiguous. Trimming cost V 4 bases and J 7 bases, with 8 bases left between them. Germline V CDR1 and CDR2: ENHRY, SYGVKD. This CDR3 has 12 amino acids.

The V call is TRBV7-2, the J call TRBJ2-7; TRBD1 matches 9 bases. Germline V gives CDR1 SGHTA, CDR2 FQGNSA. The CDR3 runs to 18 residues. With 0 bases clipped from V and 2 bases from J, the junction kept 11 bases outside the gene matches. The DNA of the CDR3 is TGTGCCAGCAGCTTAGCCCCTTCCTGGGACAGGGCCCCCTACGAGCAGTACTTC. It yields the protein CASSLAPSWDRAPYEQYF.

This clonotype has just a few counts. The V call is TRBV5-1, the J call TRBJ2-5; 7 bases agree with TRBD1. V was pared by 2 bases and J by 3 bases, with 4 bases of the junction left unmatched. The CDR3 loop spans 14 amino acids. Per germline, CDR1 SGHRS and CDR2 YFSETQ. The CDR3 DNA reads TGCGCCAGCAGCTTCGGGCAGGGGGAAGAGACCCAGTACTTC. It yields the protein CASSFGQGEETQYF.

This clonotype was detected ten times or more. The CDR3 DNA sequence: TGTGCCGTCCTTTCGGGGACAGAGACCTACGAGCAGTACTTC. Its translation: CAVLSGTETYEQYF. V and J are TRBV10-3 and TRBJ2-7; 7 bases align to TRBD1. Germline V gene lookup returns CDR1 ENHRY and CDR2 SYGVKD. The junction had 12 bases not matched to a gene; V was cut back by 11 bases and J by 2 bases. The CDR3 is made up of 14 amino acids.

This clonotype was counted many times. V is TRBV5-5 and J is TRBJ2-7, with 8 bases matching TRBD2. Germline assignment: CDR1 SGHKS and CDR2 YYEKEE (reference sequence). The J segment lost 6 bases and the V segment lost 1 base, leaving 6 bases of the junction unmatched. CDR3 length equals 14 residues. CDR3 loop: CASSLLSGNLEQYF. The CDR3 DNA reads TGTGCCAGCAGCTTGCTTAGCGGGAATCTCGAGCAGTACTTC.

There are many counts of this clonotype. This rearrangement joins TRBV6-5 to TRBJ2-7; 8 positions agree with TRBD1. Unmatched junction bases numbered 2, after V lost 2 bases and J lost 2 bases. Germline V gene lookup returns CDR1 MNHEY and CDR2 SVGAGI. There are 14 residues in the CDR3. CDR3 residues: CASSYGTGAYEQYF. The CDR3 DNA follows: TGTGCCAGCAGTTACGGGACAGGTGCCTACGAGCAGTACTTC.

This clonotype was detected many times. The CDR3 region has the DNA TGCAGTGCTAGGGAGGACAGAAATCAGCCCCAGCATTTT. Its translation is CSAREDRNQPQHF. The rearrangement uses TRBV20-1 and TRBJ1-5; the D gene is possibly TRBD1 (6 bases). V lost 3 bases, J lost 4 bases, and 10 bases lay in between. Germline-derived CDR1 and CDR2 are DFQATT and SNEGSKA (reference sequence). The CDR3 contains 13 residues.

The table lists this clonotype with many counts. The CDR3 DNA sequence: TGTGCCAGCAGTGATGGGGCCCAGCGGGAGGGCCTCTTAGATACGCAGTATTTT. As protein: CASSDGAQREGLLDTQYF. This chain joins TRBV2 and TRBJ2-3, with 10 bases lining up with TRBD2. Germline V gene lookup returns CDR1 SNHLY and CDR2 FYNNEI. CDR3 length: 18 amino acids. V lost 3 bases, J lost 5 bases, and 14 bases stayed unmatched.

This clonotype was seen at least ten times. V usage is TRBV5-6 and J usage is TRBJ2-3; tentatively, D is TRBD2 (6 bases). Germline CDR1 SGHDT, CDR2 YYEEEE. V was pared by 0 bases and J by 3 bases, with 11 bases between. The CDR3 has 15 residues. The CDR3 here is CASSLGASVTDTQYF. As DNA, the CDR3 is TGTGCCAGCAGCTTGGGCGCTAGCGTGACAGATACGCAGTATTTT.

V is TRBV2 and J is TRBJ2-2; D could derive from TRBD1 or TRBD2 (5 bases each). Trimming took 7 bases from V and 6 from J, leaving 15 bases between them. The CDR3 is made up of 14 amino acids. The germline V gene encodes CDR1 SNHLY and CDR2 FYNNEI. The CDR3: CASTGSPGPGELFF. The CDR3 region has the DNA TGTGCCAGCACCGGAAGTCCGGGACCCGGGGAGCTGTTTTTT.

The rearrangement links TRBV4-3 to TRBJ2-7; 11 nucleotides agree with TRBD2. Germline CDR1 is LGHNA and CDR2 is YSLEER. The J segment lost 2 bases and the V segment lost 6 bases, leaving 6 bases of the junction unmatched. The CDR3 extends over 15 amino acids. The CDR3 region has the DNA TGCGCCAGCAGGGAACGACTAGCGGGGCCCTACGAGCAGTACTTC. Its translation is CASRERLAGPYEQYF.

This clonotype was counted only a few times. The chain's CDR3 is CASNTGNTIQYF. For the CDR3, the DNA is TGTGCCAGTAACACAGGGAATACCATTCAGTACTTC. This sequence joins TRBV19 and TRBJ2-4; tentative D call: TRBD1 (6 bases). Deletions cut 7 bases from V and 9 bases from J, with 13 bases between. From germline, CDR1 is LNHDA and CDR2 SQIVND (reference sequence). There are 12 residues in the CDR3.

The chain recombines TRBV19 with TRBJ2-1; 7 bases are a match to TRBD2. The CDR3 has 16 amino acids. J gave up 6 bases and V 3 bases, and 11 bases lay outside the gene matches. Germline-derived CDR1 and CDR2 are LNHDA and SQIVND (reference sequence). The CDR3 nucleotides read TGTGCCAGTAGTATCTGGTCCCCCCGACTAGCCAATGAGCAGTTCTTC. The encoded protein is CASSIWSPRLANEQFF.

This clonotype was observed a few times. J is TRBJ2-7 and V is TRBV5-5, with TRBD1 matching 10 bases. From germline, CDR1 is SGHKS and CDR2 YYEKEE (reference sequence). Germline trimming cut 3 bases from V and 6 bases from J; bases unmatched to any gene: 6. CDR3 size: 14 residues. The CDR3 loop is CASSSPGQGTEQYF. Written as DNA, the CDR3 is TGTGCCAGCAGCTCACCGGGACAGGGGACCGAGCAGTACTTC.

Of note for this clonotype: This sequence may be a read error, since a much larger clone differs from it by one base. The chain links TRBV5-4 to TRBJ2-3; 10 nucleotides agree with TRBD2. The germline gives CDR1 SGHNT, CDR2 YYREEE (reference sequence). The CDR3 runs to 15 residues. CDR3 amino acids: CAISFGLAGTDTQYF. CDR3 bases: TGTGCCATCAGCTTTGGACTAGCGGGCACAGATACGCAGTATTTT.

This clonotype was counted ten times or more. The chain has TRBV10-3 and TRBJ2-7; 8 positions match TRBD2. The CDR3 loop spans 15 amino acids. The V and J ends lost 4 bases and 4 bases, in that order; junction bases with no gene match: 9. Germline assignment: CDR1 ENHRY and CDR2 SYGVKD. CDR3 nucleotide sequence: TGTGCCATCAGTGCTTTTAGCGGGATGGAGTACGAGCAGTACTTC. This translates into CAISAFSGMEYEQYF.

The CDR3, as DNA: TGTGCCACCAGGCGGGAGAGCTACAATGAGCAGTTCTTC. Translating it yields CATRRESYNEQFF. The chain has TRBV15 and TRBJ2-1; 7 bases match TRBD2. The V segment lost 6 bases and the J segment 3 bases; nucleotides outside the gene matches: 2. CDR3 length: 13 residues. The germline CDR1 and CDR2 sequences are LNHNV and YYDKDF (reference sequence).

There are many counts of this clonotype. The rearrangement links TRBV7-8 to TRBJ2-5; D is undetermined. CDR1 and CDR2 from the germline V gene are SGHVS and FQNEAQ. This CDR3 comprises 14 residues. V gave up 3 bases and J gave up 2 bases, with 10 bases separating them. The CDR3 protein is CASSFLSGQETQYF. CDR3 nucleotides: TGTGCCAGCAGCTTTTTGTCAGGACAAGAGACCCAGTACTTC.

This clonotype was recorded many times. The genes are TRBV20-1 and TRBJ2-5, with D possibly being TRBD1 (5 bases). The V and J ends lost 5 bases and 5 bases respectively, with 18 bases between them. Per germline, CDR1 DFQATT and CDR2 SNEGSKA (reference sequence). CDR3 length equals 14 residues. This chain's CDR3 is CSAGLAGMRETQYF. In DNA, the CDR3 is TGCAGTGCTGGCCTCGCAGGGATGAGGGAGACCCAGTACTTC.

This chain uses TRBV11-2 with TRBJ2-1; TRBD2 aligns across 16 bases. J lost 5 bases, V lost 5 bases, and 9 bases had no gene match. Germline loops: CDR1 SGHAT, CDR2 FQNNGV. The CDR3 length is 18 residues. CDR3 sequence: CASSRTGTSGRGDNEQFF. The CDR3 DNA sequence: TGTGCCAGCAGCCGAACCGGGACTAGCGGGAGGGGGGACAATGAGCAGTTCTTC.